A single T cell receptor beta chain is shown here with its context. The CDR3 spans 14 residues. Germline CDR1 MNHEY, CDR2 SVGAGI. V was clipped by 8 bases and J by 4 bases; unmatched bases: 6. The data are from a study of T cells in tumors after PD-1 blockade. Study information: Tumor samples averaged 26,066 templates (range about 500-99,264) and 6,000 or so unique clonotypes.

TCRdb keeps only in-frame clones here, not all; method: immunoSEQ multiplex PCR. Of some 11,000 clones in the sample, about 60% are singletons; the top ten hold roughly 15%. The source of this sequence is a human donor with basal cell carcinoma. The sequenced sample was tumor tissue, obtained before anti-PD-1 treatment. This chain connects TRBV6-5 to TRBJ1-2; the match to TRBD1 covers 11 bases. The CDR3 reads CASFFGTGGYGYTF. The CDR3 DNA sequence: TGTGCCAGCTTCTTTGGGACAGGGGGCTATGGCTACACCTTC.